This TCR beta chain was sequenced in a study of blood T cell repertoires in COVID-19. This CDR3 is built from 12 residues. In germline, CDR1 is ENHRY, CDR2 SYGVKD. V shed 7 bases and J 10 bases; nucleotides not matched to a gene: 9. Categorization into cohorts depended on clinical history that participants reported. In the source study's methods: Nucleated cell counts were estimated from reference gene primer amplification. Method: immunoSEQ multiplex PCR; TCRdb's copy keeps in-frame clones and lacks some. The DNA was the basis for D and trimming; V, J and clone size are from that table. Of 300,000 to 500,000 clones listed, over 75% are singletons.

The sequenced sample consisted of PBMCs or T cells enriched from blood (not recorded which). The chain joins TRBV10-3 to TRBJ1-1, with 7 bases identical to TRBD1. The sequence was obtained from a woman aged 40 to 50 with acute COVID-19. The CDR3 nucleotides read TGTGCCATCAAGGGGGACAGCCAGCTAGCTTTCTTT. It yields the protein CAIKGDSQLAFF.